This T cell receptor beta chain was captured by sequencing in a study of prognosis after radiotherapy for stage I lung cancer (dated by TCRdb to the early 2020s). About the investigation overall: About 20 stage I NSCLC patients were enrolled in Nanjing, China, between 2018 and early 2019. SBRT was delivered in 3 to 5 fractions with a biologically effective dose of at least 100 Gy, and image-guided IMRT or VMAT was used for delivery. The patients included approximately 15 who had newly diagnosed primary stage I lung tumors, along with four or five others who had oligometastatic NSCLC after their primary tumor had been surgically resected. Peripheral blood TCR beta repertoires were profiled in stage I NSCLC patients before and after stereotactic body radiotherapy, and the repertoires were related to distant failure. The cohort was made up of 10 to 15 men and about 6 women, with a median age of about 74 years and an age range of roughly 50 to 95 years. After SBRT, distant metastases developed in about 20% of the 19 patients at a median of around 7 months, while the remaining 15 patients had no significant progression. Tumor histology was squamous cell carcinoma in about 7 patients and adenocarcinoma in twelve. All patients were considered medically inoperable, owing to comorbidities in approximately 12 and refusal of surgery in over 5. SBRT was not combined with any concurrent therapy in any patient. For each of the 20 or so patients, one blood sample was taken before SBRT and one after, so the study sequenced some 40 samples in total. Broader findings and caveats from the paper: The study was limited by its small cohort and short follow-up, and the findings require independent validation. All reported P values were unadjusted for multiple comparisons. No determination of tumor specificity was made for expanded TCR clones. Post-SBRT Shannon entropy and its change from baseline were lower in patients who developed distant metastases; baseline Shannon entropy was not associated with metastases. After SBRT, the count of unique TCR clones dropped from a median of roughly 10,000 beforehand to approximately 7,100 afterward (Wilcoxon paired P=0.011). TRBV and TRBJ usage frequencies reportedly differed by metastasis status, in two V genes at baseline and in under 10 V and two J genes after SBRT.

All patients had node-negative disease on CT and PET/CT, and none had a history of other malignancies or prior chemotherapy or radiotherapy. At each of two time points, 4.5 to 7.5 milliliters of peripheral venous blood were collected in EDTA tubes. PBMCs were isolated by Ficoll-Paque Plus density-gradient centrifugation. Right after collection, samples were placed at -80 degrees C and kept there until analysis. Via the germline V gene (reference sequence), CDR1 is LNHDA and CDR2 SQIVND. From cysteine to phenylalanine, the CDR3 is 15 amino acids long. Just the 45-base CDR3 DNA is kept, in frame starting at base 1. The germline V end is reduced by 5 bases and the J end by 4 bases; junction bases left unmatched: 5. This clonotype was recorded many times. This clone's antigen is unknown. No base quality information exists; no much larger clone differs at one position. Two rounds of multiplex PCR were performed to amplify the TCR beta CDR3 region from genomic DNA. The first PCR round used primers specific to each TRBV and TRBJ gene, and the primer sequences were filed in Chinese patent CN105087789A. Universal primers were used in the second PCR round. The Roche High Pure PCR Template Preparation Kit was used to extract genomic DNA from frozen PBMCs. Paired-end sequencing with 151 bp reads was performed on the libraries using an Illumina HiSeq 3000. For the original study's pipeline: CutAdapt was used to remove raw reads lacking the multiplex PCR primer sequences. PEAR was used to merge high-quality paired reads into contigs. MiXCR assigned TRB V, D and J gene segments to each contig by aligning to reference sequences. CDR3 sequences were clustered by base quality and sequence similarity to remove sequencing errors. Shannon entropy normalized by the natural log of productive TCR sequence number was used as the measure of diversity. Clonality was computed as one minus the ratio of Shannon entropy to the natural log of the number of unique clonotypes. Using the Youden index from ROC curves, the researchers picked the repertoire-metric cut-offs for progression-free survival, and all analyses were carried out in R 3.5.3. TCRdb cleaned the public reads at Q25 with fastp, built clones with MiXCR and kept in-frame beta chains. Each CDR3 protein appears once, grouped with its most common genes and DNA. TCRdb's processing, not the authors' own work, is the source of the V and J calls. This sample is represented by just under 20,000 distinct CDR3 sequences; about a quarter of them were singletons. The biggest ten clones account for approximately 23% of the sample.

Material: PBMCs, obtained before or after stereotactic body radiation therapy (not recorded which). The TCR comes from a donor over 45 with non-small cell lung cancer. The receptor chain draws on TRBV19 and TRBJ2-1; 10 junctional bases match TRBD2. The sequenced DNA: TGTGCCAGTAGTCCGGCTAGCGGGAGTTACAATGAGCAGTTCTTC. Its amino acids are CASSPASGSYNEQFF. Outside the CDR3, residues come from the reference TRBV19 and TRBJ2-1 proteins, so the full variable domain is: DGGITQSPKYLFRKEGQNVTLSCEQNLNHDAMYWYRQDPGQGLRLIYYSQIVNDFQKGDIAEGYSVSREKKESFPLTVTSAQKNPTAFYLCASSPASGSYNEQFFGPGTRLTVL.